Following are 18 T cell receptor beta chains from one sample sequenced in a study of siplizumab effects on memory and regulatory T cells. The protocol was immunoSEQ multiplex PCR, while the TCRdb copy is restricted to in-frame clones and leaves out a portion. Altogether approximately 120,000 clones are present, approximately 90% being singletons, with the ten largest covering more than 0.65%. Specimen: Tregs sorted from blood. These TCRs come from a human donor in good health.

This chain's CDR3 is CASSPGGSQETQYF. In DNA form, the CDR3 reads TGCGCCAGCAGTCCCGGGGGGTCCCAAGAGACCCAGTACTTC. The V gene is TRBV5-1, the J gene TRBJ2-5; TRBD2 agrees at 7 bases. J gave up 1 base and V 5 bases, and 5 bases lay outside the gene matches. The CDR3 spans 14 residues. The V gene's germline CDR1 is SGHRS and CDR2 YFSETQ.

The chain employs TRBV5-1 and TRBJ1-1; D not certain. Trimming shortened V by 4 bases and J by 2 bases, and 12 bases separated the two germline ends. Germline CDR1 is SGHRS and CDR2 is YFSETQ. The CDR3 is made up of 14 amino acids. The CDR3 DNA is TGCGCCAGCAGCGAGACTGGCCTCAACACTGAAGCTTTCTTT. As protein: CASSETGLNTEAFF.

The V gene is TRBV20-1, the J gene TRBJ1-1; possible D gene TRBD1, 5 bases. V was shortened by 3 bases and J by 9 bases, with 11 bases between the two germline ends. This CDR3 is built from 11 residues. Germline-derived CDR1 and CDR2 are DFQATT and SNEGSKA (reference sequence). CDR3 in DNA: TGCAGTGCTAGGGACAATGGGAAAGCTTTCTTT. Its translation is CSARDNGKAFF.

The rearrangement links TRBV5-6 to TRBJ1-1, with D possibly matching TRBD1 (5 bases). Germline V gives CDR1 SGHDT, CDR2 YYEEEE. This CDR3 contains 12 residues. Trimming stripped 1 base from V and 6 bases from J, with 7 bases between. In DNA, the CDR3 is TGTGCCAGCAGCTTGCAGGGTCCTGAAGCTTTCTTT. Translating gives CASSLQGPEAFF.

A single count supports this clone. The genes are TRBV10-3 and TRBJ2-1, with D perhaps given as TRBD1 or TRBD2 (6 bases each). Germline V lookup: CDR1 ENHRY, CDR2 SYGVKD. The CDR3 sequence is 14 residues long. The ends were cut back, 4 bases at V and 12 bases at J, with 19 bases in the middle. The CDR3 here is CAISAPSGGRVQFF. The CDR3 region has the DNA TGTGCCATCAGTGCCCCCTCCGGGGGCCGGGTGCAGTTCTTC.

The V call is TRBV5-6, the J call TRBJ2-1; tentative D call: TRBD1 (5 bases). The CDR3 spans 15 residues. Trimming shortened V by 0 bases and J by 3 bases, and 10 bases separated the two germline ends. The V gene's germline CDR1 is SGHDT and CDR2 YYEEEE. CDR3: CASSLADDSYNEQFF. DNA for the CDR3: TGTGCCAGCAGCTTGGCCGACGACAGCTACAATGAGCAGTTCTTC.

Here the CDR3 reads CASSLWGDNQPQHF. The CDR3 bases are TGTGCCAGCAGTTTATGGGGGGATAATCAGCCCCAGCATTTT. V gene TRBV27 combines with J gene TRBJ1-5, with D perhaps matching TRBD1 (5 bases). Germline assignment: CDR1 MNHEY and CDR2 SMNVEV (reference sequence). The CDR3 has 14 amino acids. Deletions cut 1 base from V and 4 bases from J, with 8 bases between.

The genes are TRBV6-1 and TRBJ1-5; perhaps TRBD1 as D (5 bases). Between the trimmed V and J ends, which lost 6 bases and 5 bases, there was a span of 11 bases. The CDR3 has 13 amino acids. Looked up from germline, CDR1 is MNHNS and CDR2 is SASEGT. The CDR3 sequence is CASRGRLDQPQHF. CDR3 nucleotides: TGTGCCAGCAGGGGACGACTAGATCAGCCCCAGCATTTT.

The chain combines TRBV11-2 with TRBJ2-3; D possibly corresponds to TRBD1 (5 bases). Trimming cost V 7 bases and J 6 bases, with 8 bases left between them. CDR3 length: 11 amino acids. From germline, CDR1 is SGHAT and CDR2 FQNNGV. The chain's CDR3 is CASIKGDTQYF. The CDR3 nucleotides read TGTGCCAGCATCAAGGGGGATACGCAGTATTTT.

V and J are TRBV2 and TRBJ1-2, with 7 bases that match TRBD1. V lost 6 bases, J lost 3 bases, and 10 bases stayed unmatched. Germline V gives CDR1 SNHLY, CDR2 FYNNEI. CDR3 length: 15 amino acids. Here the CDR3 DNA reads TGTGCCAGCAGCCTACAGGGGTCGGGGCACTATGGCTACACCTTC. This translates into CASSLQGSGHYGYTF.

This clone was counted between two and nine times. The V and J genes are TRBV7-8 and TRBJ2-5, with D perhaps given as TRBD1 or TRBD2 (5 bases each). Germline V gene data show CDR1 as SGHVS and CDR2 as FQNEAQ. This CDR3 spans 16 amino acids. The ends were cut back, 4 bases at V and 3 bases at J, with 18 bases in the middle. CDR3 in DNA: TGTGCCAGCAGCTCACTGGGTGGGAGAGGGGAAGAGACCCAGTACTTC. Protein sequence: CASSSLGGRGEETQYF.

CDR3 region: CASSKALFGTDNTEAFF. CDR3 DNA sequence: TGTGCCAGCAGCAAAGCGCTTTTCGGGACCGACAACACTGAAGCTTTCTTT. The chain has TRBV21-1 and TRBJ1-1. TRBV21-1 is shown as a pseudogene. The CDR3 has 17 residues.

This clone appeared a few times. The J gene is TRBJ1-2, the V gene TRBV6-1; D uncertain. Germline V lookup: CDR1 MNHNS, CDR2 SASEGT. The CDR3 extends over 16 amino acids. The ends were cut back, 2 bases at V and 8 bases at J, with 21 bases in the middle. The DNA of the CDR3 is TGTGCCAGCAGTGAATACGGGCAACCCATGATATTCGGCTACACCTTC. Protein: CASSEYGQPMIFGYTF.

The rearrangement links TRBV28 to TRBJ2-3, with 10 bases identical to TRBD2. V shed 5 bases, J shed 3 bases, and the junction held 14 bases outside the gene matches. CDR1 and CDR2 (germline): MDHEN, SYDVKM. The CDR3 extends over 18 amino acids. The CDR3 loop reads CASSPGLGAGGQTDTQYF. The CDR3 bases are TGTGCCAGCAGTCCCGGGTTAGGAGCGGGAGGGCAGACAGATACGCAGTATTTT.

The gene calls are TRBV12-5 and TRBJ2-5; unclear D gene. Per the germline V gene, CDR1 is LGHNT and CDR2 is FRNRAP. This CDR3 is 12 amino acids long. V shed 6 bases and J shed 5 bases, with 10 bases lying between them. CDR3 residues: CASGGNSETQYF. For the CDR3, the DNA is TGTGCTAGTGGGGGGAACTCGGAGACCCAGTACTTC.

This rearrangement joins TRBV5-6 to TRBJ1-3; D unclear. V was shortened by 2 bases and J by 1 base, with 13 bases between the two germline ends. Germline values: CDR1 SGHDT, CDR2 YYEEEE. The CDR3 consists of 16 residues. For the CDR3, the DNA is TGTGCCAGCAGCTTTATCGACCGGCAGTCTGGAAACACCATATATTTT. It translates to CASSFIDRQSGNTIYF.

This clone has just one count. The genes are TRBV27 and TRBJ1-6; TRBD1 matches at 10 bases. The CDR3 is 14 amino acids. V was clipped by 5 bases and J by 6 bases; unmatched bases: 1. The germline V gene has CDR1 MNHEY and CDR2 SMNVEV (reference sequence). The CDR3 nucleotides read TGTGCCAGCAGTGGGACAGGGGCTAATTCACCCCTCCACTTT. Residues: CASSGTGANSPLHF.

This clone was detected once. The rearrangement links TRBV29-1 to TRBJ2-3; no clear D. The germline gives CDR1 SQVTM, CDR2 ANQGSEA. V dropped 4 bases and J dropped 1 base, with 12 bases sitting between them. The CDR3 length is 14 residues. CDR3: CSVGPGGGTDTQYF. As DNA, the CDR3 is TGCAGCGTTGGCCCAGGTGGGGGCACAGATACGCAGTATTTT.